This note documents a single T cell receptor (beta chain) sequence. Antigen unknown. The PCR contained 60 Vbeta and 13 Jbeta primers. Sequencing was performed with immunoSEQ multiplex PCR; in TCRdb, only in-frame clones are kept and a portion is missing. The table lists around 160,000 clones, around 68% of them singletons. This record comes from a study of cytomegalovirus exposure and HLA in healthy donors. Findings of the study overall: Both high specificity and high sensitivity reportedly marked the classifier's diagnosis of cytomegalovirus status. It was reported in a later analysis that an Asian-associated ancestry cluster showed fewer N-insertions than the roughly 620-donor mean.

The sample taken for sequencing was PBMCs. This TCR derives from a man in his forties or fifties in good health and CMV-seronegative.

DNA of the CDR3: TGTGCCAGCAGCCTTTTTCCGGGACAGGCCTACAATGAGCAGTTCTTC. This codes for CASSLFPGQAYNEQFF. This chain joins TRBV5-4 and TRBJ2-1; 8 nucleotides align to TRBD1. Germline V lookup: CDR1 SGHNT, CDR2 YYREEE (reference sequence). The CDR3 totals 16 residues. V shed 4 bases, J shed 2 bases, and the junction held 8 bases outside the gene matches.